These 8 T cell receptor beta chains originate from one sample sequenced in a study of cytomegalovirus exposure and HLA in healthy donors. PCR used 60 Vbeta primers and 13 Jbeta primers. Only in-frame clones appear in the TCRdb table, and some are missing; sequencing was by immunoSEQ multiplex PCR. The table lists some 130,000 clones, 82% of them singletons. Sequenced material: PBMCs. The receptors originated from a woman aged 45-65 years in good health and CMV-seropositive.

This rearrangement joins TRBV28 to TRBJ1-2; 7 bases are shared with TRBD1. This CDR3 has 15 amino acids. Germline CDR1 is MDHEN and CDR2 is SYDVKM. J gave up 3 bases and V 3 bases, and 7 bases lay outside the gene matches. CDR3 sequence: CASSFPAGGDYGYTF. CDR3 DNA: TGTGCCAGCAGTTTTCCGGCAGGGGGTGACTATGGCTACACCTTC.

The rearrangement joins TRBV7-4 to TRBJ2-7; 7 bases fit TRBD1. J lost 7 bases, V lost 3 bases, and 9 bases had no gene match. This CDR3 spans 14 amino acids. CDR1 and CDR2 from the germline V gene are SGHVT and SQSDAQ. The CDR3 loop is CASSFGDSKLEQYF. CDR3 nucleotides: TGTGCCAGCAGCTTCGGGGACAGCAAACTTGAGCAGTACTTC.

This chain joins TRBV7-3 and TRBJ2-1; TRBD2 agrees at 11 bases. V was pared by 6 bases and J by 6 bases, with 7 bases of the junction left unmatched. The V gene's germline CDR1 is SGHTA and CDR2 FQGTGA. The CDR3 runs to 15 residues. As DNA, the CDR3 is TGTGCCAGCAGGTCTCCGGGACTAGCGGCCAATGAGCAGTTCTTC. It is translated as CASRSPGLAANEQFF.

The chain employs TRBV5-1 and TRBJ2-2; 7 bases are a match to TRBD1. The CDR3 sequence is 13 residues long. J gave up 3 bases and V 7 bases, and 3 bases lay outside the gene matches. CDR1 is SGHRS and CDR2 is YFSETQ in the germline V gene. This CDR3 reads CASRDSDTGELFF. CDR3 in DNA: TGCGCCAGCCGGGACAGCGACACCGGGGAGCTGTTTTTT.

V gene TRBV9 combines with J gene TRBJ2-2; 11 bases fit TRBD2. V dropped 3 bases and J dropped 9; count of bases not matched to a gene: 10. Germline V CDR1 and CDR2: SGDLS, YYNGEE. The CDR3 totals 16 residues. The CDR3 nucleotides are TGTGCCAGCAGCGATAGCGGGGGGGCCGTTCGCCGGGAGCTGTTTTTT. This codes for CASSDSGGAVRRELFF.

This clone has a single count. The chain has TRBV6-1 and TRBJ2-1; no clear D gene. The CDR3 length is 14 residues. CDR1 MNHNS and CDR2 SASEGT come from the germline V gene. The V and J ends lost 10 bases and 2 bases respectively, with 15 bases between them. The CDR3 nucleotides read TGTGCCACCCTGGCTAGGCTCCCCTACAATGAGCAGTTCTTC. Translated: CATLARLPYNEQFF.

This clone was seen a single time. The V gene is TRBV29-1, the J gene TRBJ2-7; D possibly corresponds to TRBD1 (6 bases). The CDR3 has 13 residues. Germline V gives CDR1 SQVTM, CDR2 ANQGSEA. The germline V and J ends were trimmed by 6 bases and 2 bases, with 14 bases remaining between them. The CDR3 loop is CSVAPDSTYEQYF. The DNA of the CDR3 is TGCAGCGTCGCCCCGGACAGCACCTACGAGCAGTACTTC.

The gene calls are TRBV6-1 and TRBJ1-1; 8 bases map to TRBD1. V gave up 11 bases and J gave up 1 base; unmatched junction bases: 12. CDR1 is MNHNS and CDR2 is SASEGT in the germline V gene. The CDR3 runs 15 residues. CDR3 loop: CACWTGKFRNTEAFF. The CDR3 DNA is TGTGCCTGTTGGACAGGGAAATTTCGGAACACTGAAGCTTTCTTT.